The 24 T cell receptor beta chains presented below share a single source sample, sequenced in a study of long-term antiretroviral therapy in people with HIV. At the survey level, the v3.0 immunoSEQ assay was run. The method was immunoSEQ multiplex PCR; TCRdb's version includes in-frame clones alone and lacks a portion of them. In the table there are approximately 29,000 clones, 70% to 90% of which are singletons. The sequenced sample was unsorted PBMCs, obtained 1.1 years after starting antiretroviral therapy. These TCRs come from a man younger than 30 with HIV.

The chain is built from TRBV6-6 and TRBJ1-4, with D possibly being TRBD1 (5 bases). V lost 2 bases to trimming and J lost 6 bases, with 13 bases between them. The CDR3 totals 15 residues. Germline V gene data show CDR1 as MNHNY and CDR2 as SVGAGI (reference sequence). The CDR3: CASSYPRDGYEKLFF. For the CDR3, the DNA is TGTGCCAGCAGTTACCCCCGGGACGGTTATGAAAAACTGTTTTTT.

The J gene is TRBJ2-3, the V gene TRBV5-1; 13 nucleotides line up with TRBD2. Germline lookup yields CDR1 SGHRS and CDR2 YFSETQ. The CDR3 totals 16 residues. Trimming at V came to 4 bases and at J to 5 bases, leaving 7 bases not matched to a gene. DNA for the CDR3: TGCGCCAGCAGCCCTCGGACTAGCGGGGGAGGAGATACGCAGTATTTT. Amino acids: CASSPRTSGGGDTQYF.

The chain uses TRBV6-5 and TRBJ2-7, with D possibly matching TRBD2 (5 bases). V gave up 5 bases and J gave up 0 bases, with 11 bases separating them. Germline V gene lookup returns CDR1 MNHEY and CDR2 SVGAGI. The CDR3 runs to 14 residues. The CDR3 nucleotides are TGTGCCAGCAGTAAGCGGAGGAGCTCCTACGAGCAGTACTTC. It yields the protein CASSKRRSSYEQYF.

This clone was recorded once. The chain employs TRBV6-6 and TRBJ1-5; 10 bases agree with TRBD1. V was clipped by 8 bases and J by 1 base; unmatched bases: 2. Germline CDR1 reads MNHNY; CDR2 reads SVGAGI (reference sequence). There are 14 residues in the CDR3. The CDR3 sequence: CASSGQGSNQPQHF. CDR3 in DNA: TGTGCCAGCTCGGGACAGGGGAGCAATCAGCCCCAGCATTTT.

J is TRBJ1-2 and V is TRBV7-2, with D perhaps TRBD1 (5 bases). V was clipped by 3 bases and J by 4 bases, with 12 bases between them. Germline CDR1 SGHTA, CDR2 FQGNSA. This CDR3 is 14 amino acids long. CDR3: CASSLGGLAYGYTF. The CDR3, as DNA: TGTGCCAGCAGCTTGGGGGGGTTAGCCTATGGCTACACCTTC.

V gene TRBV2 combines with J gene TRBJ2-7; TRBD1 matches at 9 bases. This CDR3 region has 15 residues. Germline loops: CDR1 SNHLY, CDR2 FYNNEI. The J segment lost 6 bases and the V segment lost 2 bases, leaving 8 bases of the junction unmatched. CDR3 region: CASSEPGQGGFEQYF. The DNA of the CDR3 is TGTGCCAGCAGTGAACCGGGACAGGGAGGCTTCGAGCAGTACTTC. The full variable domain, with the rest looked up from reference TRBV2 and TRBJ2-7, is EPEVTQTPSHQVTQMGQEVILRCVPISNHLYFYWYRQILGQKVEFLVSFYNNEISEKSEIFDDQFSVERPDGSNFTLKIRSTKLEDSAMYFCASSEPGQGGFEQYFGPGTRLTVT.

This clone appeared a few times. J is TRBJ1-6 and V is TRBV27; TRBD1 might be the D (5 bases). V was trimmed by 3 bases and J by 10 bases, leaving 13 bases between them. From germline, CDR1 is MNHEY and CDR2 SMNVEV (reference sequence). This CDR3 has 14 residues. DNA of the CDR3: TGTGCCAGCAGTTTGGAGGGGTTGCCCTCACCCCTCCACTTT. Its translation: CASSLEGLPSPLHF.

The chain uses TRBV7-8 and TRBJ2-1, with TRBD2 identical over 15 bases. Losses at the gene ends were 2 bases for V and 3 bases for J; bases not matched to a gene: 11. The CDR3 is 20 residues long. Germline loops: CDR1 SGHVS, CDR2 FQNEAQ. CDR3 region: CASSLPGTSGGSVHYNEQFF. The CDR3 nucleotides are TGTGCCAGCAGCTTACCGGGGACTAGCGGGGGGTCTGTCCACTACAATGAGCAGTTCTTC.

The V gene is TRBV19, the J gene TRBJ2-7; D gene unclear. V was trimmed by 4 bases and J by 5 bases, leaving 15 bases between them. The germline gives CDR1 LNHDA, CDR2 SQIVND (reference sequence). This CDR3 contains 14 residues. The CDR3 nucleotides are TGTGCCAGTAGTAAGGTTGGGGTTAGGGACGAGCAGTACTTC. This gives the protein CASSKVGVRDEQYF.

This clone has a single count. J is TRBJ1-3 and V is TRBV15; TRBD1 matches at 8 bases. Germline CDR1 and CDR2: LNHNV and YYDKDF (reference sequence). The ends lost 5 bases at V and 2 bases at J; junction bases unmatched: 2. The CDR3 is 14 amino acids. CDR3 protein: CATSAQGAGNTIYF. The CDR3 coding sequence is TGTGCCACCAGCGCACAGGGGGCTGGAAACACCATATATTTT.

The V gene is TRBV6-5, the J gene TRBJ2-5, with 9 positions matching TRBD2. This CDR3 has 13 amino acids. Germline lookup yields CDR1 MNHEY and CDR2 SVGAGI. Germline trimming cut 6 bases from V and 4 bases from J; bases unmatched to any gene: 3. In DNA, the CDR3 is TGTGCCAGCAGAATAGCGGGGGTAGAGACCCAGTACTTC. Residues: CASRIAGVETQYF.

The CDR3 region is CAWSVRGVLAKNIQYF. DNA for the CDR3: TGTGCCTGGAGTGTACGGGGGGTACTAGCCAAAAACATTCAGTACTTC. The rearrangement uses TRBV30 and TRBJ2-4, with 7 bases lining up with TRBD2. The germline V gene has CDR1 GTSNPN and CDR2 SVGIG (reference sequence). The CDR3 covers 16 residues. Trimming cost V 0 bases and J 0 bases; bases outside gene matches: 5.

The V and J genes are TRBV7-3 and TRBJ2-1; 9 bases fit TRBD1. V dropped 6 bases and J dropped 5; count of bases not matched to a gene: 5. Germline CDR1 is SGHTA and CDR2 is FQGTGA. This CDR3 has 14 residues. The CDR3 nucleotides read TGTGCCAGCAGTCTAGACAGGGGGGACAATGAGCAGTTCTTC. Protein: CASSLDRGDNEQFF.

Only one count was recorded for this clone. V is TRBV6-4 and J is TRBJ2-3, with TRBD2 matching 8 bases. The trim removed 6 bases at V and 0 bases at J, leaving 5 bases unmatched. The germline V gene encodes CDR1 MRHNA and CDR2 SNTAGT. The CDR3 contains 15 residues. The CDR3, as DNA: TGTGCCAGCAGCGTTTTAGCGGGGAGCACAGATACGCAGTATTTT. Translation: CASSVLAGSTDTQYF.

The chain joins TRBV30 to TRBJ2-2; tentative D call: TRBD1 (5 bases). Germline CDR1 reads GTSNPN; CDR2 reads SVGIG (reference sequence). The CDR3 contains 14 residues. Between the trimmed V and J ends, which lost 2 bases and 3 bases, there was a span of 10 bases. The CDR3 here is CAWSLGHYTGELFF. Here the CDR3 DNA reads TGTGCCTGGAGTCTTGGACACTACACCGGGGAGCTGTTTTTT.

V usage is TRBV7-6 and J usage is TRBJ1-4, with D tentatively TRBD1 (6 bases). Trimming shortened V by 2 bases and J by 7 bases, and 20 bases separated the two germline ends. The CDR3 covers 17 residues. Germline V lookup: CDR1 SGHVS, CDR2 FNYEAQ. The CDR3 protein is CASSLPPWEGVVEKLFF. CDR3 nucleotide sequence: TGTGCCAGCAGCTTACCACCTTGGGAGGGGGTGGTTGAAAAACTGTTTTTT.

V and J are TRBV7-2 and TRBJ2-1; 13 nucleotides agree with TRBD2. CDR1 SGHTA and CDR2 FQGNSA come from the germline V gene. Trimming cost V 2 bases and J 9 bases; bases outside gene matches: 7. This CDR3 spans 16 amino acids. The CDR3 coding sequence is TGTGCCAGCAGCTTATTAGGACTAGCGGGGGATAGTGAGCAGTTCTTC. Protein product: CASSLLGLAGDSEQFF.

This chain joins TRBV19 and TRBJ2-1; 9 nucleotides line up with TRBD1. The CDR3 spans 14 residues. Germline assignment: CDR1 LNHDA and CDR2 SQIVND (reference sequence). V lost 8 bases, J lost 12 bases, and 14 bases stayed unmatched. The CDR3 region is CASEPGQGVYMQFF. CDR3 in DNA: TGTGCCAGTGAACCGGGACAGGGAGTTTATATGCAGTTCTTC. The variable domain in full, completed from reference TRBV19 and TRBJ2-1, reads DGGITQSPKYLFRKEGQNVTLSCEQNLNHDAMYWYRQDPGQGLRLIYYSQIVNDFQKGDIAEGYSVSREKKESFPLTVTSAQKNPTAFYLCASEPGQGVYMQFFGPGTRLTVL.

This chain connects TRBV4-1 to TRBJ2-7, with 8 nucleotides matching TRBD1. V lost 3 bases and J lost 7; bases outside the gene matches: 11. Germline CDR1 MGHRA, CDR2 YSYEKL. The CDR3 has 15 residues. Written as DNA, the CDR3 is TGCGCCAGCAGCCAGGTAGGGGGGACAGGCGGGGAGCAGTACTTC. This gives the protein CASSQVGGTGGEQYF.

This clone is a singleton in its sample. The V call is TRBV6-1, the J call TRBJ1-1, with 9 bases identical to TRBD1. The germline V gene has CDR1 MNHNS and CDR2 SASEGT. V lost 4 bases to trimming and J lost 4 bases; unmatched junction nucleotides: 22. The CDR3 is made up of 20 amino acids. Written as DNA, the CDR3 is TGTGCCAGCAGTGCGACCTCTGGCGGACAGGGGCTTTGGATTAGCACTGAAGCTTTCTTT. It yields the protein CASSATSGGQGLWISTEAFF.

V is TRBV6-6 and J is TRBJ2-7, with D possibly being TRBD2 (7 bases). CDR3 length: 13 residues. Deletions cut 8 bases from V and 2 bases from J, with 13 bases between. The germline gives CDR1 MNHNY, CDR2 SVGAGI (reference sequence). The CDR3 DNA follows: TGTGCCAGCGGGGCGGGGGCCACCTACGAGCAGTACTTC. Amino acid sequence: CASGAGATYEQYF.

The chain combines TRBV9 with TRBJ2-3; D unclear. Trimming cost V 2 bases and J 4 bases, with 11 bases left between them. The CDR3 consists of 14 residues. CDR1 and CDR2 (germline): SGDLS, YYNGEE. The CDR3 spells CASSVRSRPDTQYF. Here the CDR3 DNA reads TGTGCCAGCAGCGTCCGTAGTCGCCCAGATACGCAGTATTTT.

The chain joins TRBV25-1 to TRBJ2-3; 7 nucleotides align to TRBD1. This CDR3 has 14 residues. The V segment lost 6 bases and the J segment 4 bases; nucleotides outside the gene matches: 7. The germline V gene encodes CDR1 MGHDK and CDR2 SYGVNS. CDR3 residues: CASRDRVRADTQYF. Here the CDR3 DNA reads TGTGCCAGCAGAGACAGGGTGAGGGCAGATACGCAGTATTTT.

The table lists this clone with a few counts. CDR3: CASSSNSAGQFYNEQFF. In DNA form, the CDR3 reads TGTGCCAGCAGCTCTAATTCTGCGGGACAGTTTTACAATGAGCAGTTCTTC. The chain combines TRBV7-2 with TRBJ2-1, with D maybe TRBD1 (7 bases). The CDR3 length is 17 residues. V lost 4 bases to trimming and J lost 4 bases, with 20 bases between them. Germline lookup yields CDR1 SGHTA and CDR2 FQGNSA.